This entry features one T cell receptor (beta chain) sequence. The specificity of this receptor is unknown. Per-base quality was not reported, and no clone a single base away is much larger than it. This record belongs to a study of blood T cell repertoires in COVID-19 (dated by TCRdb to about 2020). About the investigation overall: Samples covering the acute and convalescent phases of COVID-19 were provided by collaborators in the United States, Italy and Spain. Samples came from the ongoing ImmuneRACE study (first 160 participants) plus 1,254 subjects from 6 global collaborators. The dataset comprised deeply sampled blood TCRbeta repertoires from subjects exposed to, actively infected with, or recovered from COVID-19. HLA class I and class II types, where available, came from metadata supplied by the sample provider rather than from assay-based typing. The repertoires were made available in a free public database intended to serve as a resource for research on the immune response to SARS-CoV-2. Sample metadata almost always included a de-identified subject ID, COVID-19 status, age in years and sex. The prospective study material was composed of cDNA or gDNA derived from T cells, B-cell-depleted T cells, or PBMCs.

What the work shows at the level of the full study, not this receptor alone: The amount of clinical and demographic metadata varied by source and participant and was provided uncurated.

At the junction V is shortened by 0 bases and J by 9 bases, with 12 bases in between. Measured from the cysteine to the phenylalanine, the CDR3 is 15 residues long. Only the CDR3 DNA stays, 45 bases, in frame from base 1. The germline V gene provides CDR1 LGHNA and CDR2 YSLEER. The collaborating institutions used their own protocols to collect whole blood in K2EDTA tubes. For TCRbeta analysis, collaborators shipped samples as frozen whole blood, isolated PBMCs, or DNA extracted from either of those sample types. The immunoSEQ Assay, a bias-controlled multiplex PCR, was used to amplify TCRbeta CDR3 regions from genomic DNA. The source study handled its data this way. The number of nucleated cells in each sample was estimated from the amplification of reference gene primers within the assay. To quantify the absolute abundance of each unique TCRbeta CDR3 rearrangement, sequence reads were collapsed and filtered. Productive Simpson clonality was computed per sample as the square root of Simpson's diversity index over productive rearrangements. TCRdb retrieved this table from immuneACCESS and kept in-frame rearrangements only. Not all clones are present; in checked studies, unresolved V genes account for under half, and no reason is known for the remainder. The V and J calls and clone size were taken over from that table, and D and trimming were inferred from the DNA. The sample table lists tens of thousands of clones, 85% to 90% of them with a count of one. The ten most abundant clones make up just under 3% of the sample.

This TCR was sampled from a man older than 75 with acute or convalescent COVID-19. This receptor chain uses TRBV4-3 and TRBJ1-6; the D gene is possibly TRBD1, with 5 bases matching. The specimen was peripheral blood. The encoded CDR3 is CASSQDPQVVSPLHF. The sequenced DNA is TGCGCCAGCAGCCAAGATCCACAGGTCGTTTCACCCCTCCACTTT.